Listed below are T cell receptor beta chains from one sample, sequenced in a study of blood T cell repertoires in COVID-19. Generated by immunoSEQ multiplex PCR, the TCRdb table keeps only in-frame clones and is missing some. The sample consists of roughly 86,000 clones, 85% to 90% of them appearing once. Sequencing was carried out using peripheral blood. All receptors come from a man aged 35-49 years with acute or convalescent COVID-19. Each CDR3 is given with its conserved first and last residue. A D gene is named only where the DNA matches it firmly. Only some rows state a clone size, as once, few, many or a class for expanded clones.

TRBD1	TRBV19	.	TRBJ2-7	CASSMIGQGLHEQYF	TGTGCCAGTAGTATGATCGGACAGGGGCTACACGAGCAGTACTTC
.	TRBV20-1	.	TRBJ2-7	CSASYRAVGEQYF	TGCAGTGCTAGTTACAGGGCAGTAGGCGAGCAGTACTTC
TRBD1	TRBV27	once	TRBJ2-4	CASSSNRGLGNIQYF	TGTGCCAGCAGCTCGAACAGGGGGCTGGGAAACATTCAGTACTTC
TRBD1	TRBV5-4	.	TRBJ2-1	CASSPLRGQTYNEQFF	TGTGCCAGCAGCCCCCTTAGGGGACAGACCTACAATGAGCAGTTCTTC
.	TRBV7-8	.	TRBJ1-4	CASSIYLGSATNEKLFF	TGTGCCAGCAGCATCTACCTCGGTAGTGCAACTAATGAAAAACTGTTTTTT
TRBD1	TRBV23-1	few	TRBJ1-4	CASRAGGRSNEKLFF	TGCGCCAGCAGAGCAGGGGGCAGATCTAATGAAAAACTGTTTTTT
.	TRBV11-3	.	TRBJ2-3	CASSLGVNTQYF	TGTGCCAGCAGCTTAGGAGTGAATACGCAGTATTTT
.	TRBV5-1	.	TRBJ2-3	CASSLAVGGPGYF	TGCGCCAGCAGCTTGGCTGTTGGGGGCCCGGGGTATTTT
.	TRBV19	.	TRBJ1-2	CASSTRQAVPANYGYTF	TGTGCCAGTAGCACTCGACAGGCCGTCCCGGCTAACTATGGCTACACCTTC
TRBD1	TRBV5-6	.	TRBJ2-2	CASSLGGRTGHTGELFF	TGTGCCAGCAGCTTGGGCGGTAGGACAGGGCACACCGGGGAGCTGTTTTTT
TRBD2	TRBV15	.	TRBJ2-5	CATREGTFGETQYF	TGTGCCACCCGGGAGGGAACCTTCGGGGAGACCCAGTACTTC
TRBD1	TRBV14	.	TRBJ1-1	CASSPRGRGQGEAFF	TGTGCCAGCAGCCCTAGGGGCAGGGGGCAGGGTGAAGCTTTCTTT
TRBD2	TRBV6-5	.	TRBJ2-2	CASSSPSGVSTGELFF	TGTGCCAGCAGTTCTCCTAGCGGGGTTAGCACCGGGGAGCTGTTTTTT
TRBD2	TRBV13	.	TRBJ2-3	CASSLGAGASDTQYF	TGTGCCAGCAGCTTAGGGGCGGGAGCATCAGATACGCAGTATTTT
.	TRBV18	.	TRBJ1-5	CASSPTGTIGGQPQHF	TGTGCCAGCTCACCTACGGGGACTATTGGAGGACAGCCCCAGCATTTT
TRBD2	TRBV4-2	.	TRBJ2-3	CASSQVGSGSTDTQYF	TGTGCCAGCAGCCAAGTTGGTAGCGGGAGCACAGATACGCAGTATTTT
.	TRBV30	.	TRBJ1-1	CAWSLGNTEAFF	TGTGCCTGGAGTCTCGGGAACACTGAAGCTTTCTTT
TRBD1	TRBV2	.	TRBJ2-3	CARRTGVADTQYF	TGTGCCAGGAGGACAGGGGTTGCAGATACGCAGTATTTT
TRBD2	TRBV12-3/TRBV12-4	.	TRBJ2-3	CATQAGNTDTQYF	TGTGCCACCCAAGCGGGGAACACAGATACGCAGTATTTT
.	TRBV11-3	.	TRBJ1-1	CASSLDMNTEAFF	TGTGCCAGCAGCTTAGATATGAACACTGAAGCTTTCTTT
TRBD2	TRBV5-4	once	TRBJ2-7	CASSWGLAGALSYEQYF	TGTGCCAGCAGCTGGGGACTAGCGGGAGCCCTCTCCTACGAGCAGTACTTC
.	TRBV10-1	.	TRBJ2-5	CASSESFLDPRETQYF	TGCGCCAGCAGTGAGTCCTTCCTAGATCCCCGAGAGACCCAGTACTTC
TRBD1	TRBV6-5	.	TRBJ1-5	CASSQTGTQPQHF	TGTGCCAGCAGTCAGACAGGGACTCAGCCCCAGCATTTT
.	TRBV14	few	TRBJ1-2	CASSQDLGRTANYGYTF	TGTGCCAGCAGCCAAGATTTGGGTCGGACAGCTAACTATGGCTACACCTTC
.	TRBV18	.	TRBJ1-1	CASSTRDTMNTEAFF	TGTGCCAGCTCAACAAGGGACACTATGAACACTGAAGCTTTCTTT
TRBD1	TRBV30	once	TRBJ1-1	CAATGGGMAFF	TGTGCCGCTACAGGGGGCGGGATGGCTTTCTTT
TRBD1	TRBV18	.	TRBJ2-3	CASSPTGAGTDTQYF	TGTGCCAGCTCACCTACAGGGGCGGGCACAGATACGCAGTATTTT
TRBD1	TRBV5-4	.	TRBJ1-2	CASSSPGQGAPGYGYTF	TGTGCCAGCAGCTCTCCGGGACAGGGGGCGCCGGGATATGGCTACACCTTC
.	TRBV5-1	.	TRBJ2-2	CASSLRGANTGELFF	TGCGCCAGCAGCTTGAGGGGCGCGAACACCGGGGAGCTGTTTTTT
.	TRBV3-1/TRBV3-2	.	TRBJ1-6	CASSQGTGNSPLHF	TGTGCCAGCAGCCAAGGCACCGGTAATTCACCCCTCCACTTT
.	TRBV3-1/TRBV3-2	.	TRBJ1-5	CASSQGPAGNQPQHF	TGTGCCAGCAGCCAAGGGCCGGCGGGGAATCAGCCCCAGCATTTT
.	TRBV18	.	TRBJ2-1	CASSPPTETWNEQFF	TGTGCCAGCTCACCACCGACAGAGACCTGGAATGAGCAGTTCTTC
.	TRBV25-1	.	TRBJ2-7	CASSLRQGHEQYF	TGTGCCAGCAGCCTGAGGCAGGGCCACGAGCAGTACTTC
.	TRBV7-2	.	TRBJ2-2	CASSPRGYTTGELFF	TGTGCCAGCAGTCCAAGGGGTTATACCACCGGGGAGCTGTTTTTT
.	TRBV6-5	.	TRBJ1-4	CASSYGTTGEKLFF	TGTGCCAGCAGCTACGGCACGACGGGGGAAAAACTGTTTTTT
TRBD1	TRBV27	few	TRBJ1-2	CASRGTGNYGYTF	TGTGCCAGCAGGGGGACAGGGAACTATGGCTACACCTTC
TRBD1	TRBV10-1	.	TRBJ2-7	CASSETPGQGSSEQYF	TGCGCCAGCAGTGAGACCCCGGGACAGGGGTCAAGCGAGCAGTACTTC
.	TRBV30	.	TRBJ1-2	CAWSVALHGYTF	TGTGCCTGGAGTGTAGCCCTACATGGCTACACCTTC
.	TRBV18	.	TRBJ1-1	CASSPEKDMNTEAFF	TGTGCCAGCTCACCAGAGAAAGACATGAACACTGAAGCTTTCTTT
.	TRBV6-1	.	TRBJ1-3	CASSDSGRPFSGNTIYF	TGTGCCAGCAGTGATAGTGGCAGGCCCTTCTCTGGAAACACCATATATTTT
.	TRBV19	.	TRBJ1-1	CASSNPGQLSNTEAFF	TGTGCCAGTAGTAACCCAGGACAGTTATCGAACACTGAAGCTTTCTTT
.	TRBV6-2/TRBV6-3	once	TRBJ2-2	CASSYVRAGELFF	TGTGCCAGCAGTTACGTACGGGCCGGGGAGCTGTTTTTT
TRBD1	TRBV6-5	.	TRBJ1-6	CASRQGGNSPLHF	TGTGCCAGCAGACAGGGGGGTAATTCACCCCTCCACTTT
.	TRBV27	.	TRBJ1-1	CASHPGGVDTEAFF	TGTGCCAGCCACCCGGGAGGAGTGGACACTGAAGCTTTCTTT
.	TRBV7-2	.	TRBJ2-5	CASSLVSGQETQYF	TGTGCCAGCAGCTTAGTGTCCGGTCAAGAGACCCAGTACTTC